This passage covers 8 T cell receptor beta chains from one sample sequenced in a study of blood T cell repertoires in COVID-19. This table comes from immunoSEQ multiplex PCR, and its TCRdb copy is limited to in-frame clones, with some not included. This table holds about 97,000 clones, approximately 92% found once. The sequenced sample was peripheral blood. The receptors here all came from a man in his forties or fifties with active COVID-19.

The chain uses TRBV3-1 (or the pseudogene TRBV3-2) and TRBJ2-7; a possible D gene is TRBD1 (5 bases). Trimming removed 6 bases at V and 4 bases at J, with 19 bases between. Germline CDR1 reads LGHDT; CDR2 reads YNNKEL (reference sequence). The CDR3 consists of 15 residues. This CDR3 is CASSKGRQGGYEQYF. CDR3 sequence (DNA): TGTGCCAGCAGTAAGGGTCGGCAGGGTGGGTACGAGCAGTACTTC.

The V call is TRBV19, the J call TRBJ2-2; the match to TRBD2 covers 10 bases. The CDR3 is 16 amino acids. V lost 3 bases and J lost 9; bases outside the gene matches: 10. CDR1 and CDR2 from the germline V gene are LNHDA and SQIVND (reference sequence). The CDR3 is CASSIGSSGSGRELFF. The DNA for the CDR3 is TGTGCCAGTAGTATCGGGTCTAGCGGGAGTGGCAGGGAGCTGTTTTTT.

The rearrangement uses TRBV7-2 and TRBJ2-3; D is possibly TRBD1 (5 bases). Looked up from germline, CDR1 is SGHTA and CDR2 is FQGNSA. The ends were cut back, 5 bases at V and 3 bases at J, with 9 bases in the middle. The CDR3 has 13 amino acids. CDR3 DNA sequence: TGTGCCAGCAGCACCCGACAGACAGATACGCAGTATTTT. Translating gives CASSTRQTDTQYF.

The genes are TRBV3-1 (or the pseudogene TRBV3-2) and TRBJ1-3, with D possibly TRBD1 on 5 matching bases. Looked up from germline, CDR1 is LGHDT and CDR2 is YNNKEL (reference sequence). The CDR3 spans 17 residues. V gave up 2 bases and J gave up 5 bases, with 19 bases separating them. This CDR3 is CASSQYDSGSGRNTIYF. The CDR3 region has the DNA TGTGCCAGCAGCCAATATGACAGTGGGTCCGGCAGAAACACCATATATTTT.

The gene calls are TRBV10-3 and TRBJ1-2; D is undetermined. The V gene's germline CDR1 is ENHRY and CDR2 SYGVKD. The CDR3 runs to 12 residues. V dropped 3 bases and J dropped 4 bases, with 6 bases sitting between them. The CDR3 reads CAISDTGYGYTF. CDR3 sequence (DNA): TGTGCCATCAGTGATACCGGCTATGGCTACACCTTC.

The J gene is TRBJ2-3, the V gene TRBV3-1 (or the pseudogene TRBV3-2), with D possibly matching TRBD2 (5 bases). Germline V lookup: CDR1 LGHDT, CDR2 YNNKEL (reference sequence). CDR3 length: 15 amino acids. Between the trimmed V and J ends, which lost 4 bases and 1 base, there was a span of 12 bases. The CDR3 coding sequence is TGTGCCAGCAGCCCCAACGACGGGGGCACAGATACGCAGTATTTT. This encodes CASSPNDGGTDTQYF.

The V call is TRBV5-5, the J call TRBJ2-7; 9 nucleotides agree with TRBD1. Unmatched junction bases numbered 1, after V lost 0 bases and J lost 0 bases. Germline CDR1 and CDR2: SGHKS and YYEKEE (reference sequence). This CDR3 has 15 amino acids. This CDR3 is CASSLEGQGSYEQYF. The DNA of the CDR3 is TGTGCCAGCAGCTTGGAGGGACAGGGCTCCTACGAGCAGTACTTC.

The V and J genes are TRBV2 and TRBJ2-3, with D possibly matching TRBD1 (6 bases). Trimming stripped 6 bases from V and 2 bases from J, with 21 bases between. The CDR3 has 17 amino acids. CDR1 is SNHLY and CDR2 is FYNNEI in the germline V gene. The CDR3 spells CASSDTRSRGVTDTQYF. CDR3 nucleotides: TGTGCCAGCAGCGATACCCGGAGCAGGGGAGTCACAGATACGCAGTATTTT.